A selection of T cell receptor beta chains follows, all from one sample in a study of metastatic and nonmetastatic thyroid tumors. TCRdb re-clonotyped the PCR reads via MiXCR. The table lists about 25,000 clones, about 20% of them singletons. The sequenced material came from blood. All receptors come from a male donor with papillary thyroid cancer or a benign thyroid nodule (not recorded which). Some clones in this sample may be carry-over from other donors' samples. Both conserved end residues are part of each CDR3. D genes are given only for firm matches. The listing skips clone size in some rows; elsewhere it reads once, few, many or a size class.

cdr3_length clone_size j_call v_call d_call cdr3_nt cdr3_aa
15 many TRBJ2-1 TRBV3-1 TRBD1 TGTGCCAGCAGCCAACCGGGACAGATCTACAATGAGCAGTTCTTC CASSQPGQIYNEQFF
16 many TRBJ2-2 TRBV5-5 TRBD2 TGTGCCAGCAGCTTCGGGACTAGCGTAAACACCGGGGAGCTGTTTTTT CASSFGTSVNTGELFF
17 many TRBJ2-2 TRBV27 TRBD2 TGTGCCAGCAGTTTATCTGCCGGGAGGGCCCCCACCGGGGAGCTGTTTTTT CASSLSAGRAPTGELFF
14 many TRBJ1-1 TRBV7-9 . TGTGCCAGCAGCATCGCACAGGAGAACACTGAAGCTTTCTTT CASSIAQENTEAFF
13 many TRBJ1-5 TRBV30 . TGTGCCTGGAGTGTACGGGGGAATCAGCCCCAGCATTTT CAWSVRGNQPQHF
15 many TRBJ1-2 TRBV9 . TGTGCCAGCAGCCCGCGGGAGGGGAGGGGCTATGGCTACACCTTC CASSPREGRGYGYTF
16 . TRBJ2-3 TRBV11-2 TRBD2 TGTGCCAGCATCCAGTTCAGCGGGGGTGTAGGGGATACGCAGTATTTT CASIQFSGGVGDTQYF
14 many TRBJ2-7 TRBV7-6 TRBD1 TGTGCCAGCAGCTTAGGGACAGGGGTTAGTGAGCAGTACTTC CASSLGTGVSEQYF
13 many TRBJ2-7 TRBV28 . TGTGCCACCCTGACGGACACCTCCTACGAGCAGTACTTC CATLTDTSYEQYF
16 many TRBJ2-1 TRBV11-1 TRBD2 TGTGCCAGCAGCTTAGCGCTAGCGGGAGCCTACAATGAGCAGTTCTTC CASSLALAGAYNEQFF
17 . TRBJ2-3 TRBV11-2 TRBD1 TGTGCCAGCAGCCTCTCTAGTTTACCAGGGGGCGCGGATACGCAGTATTTT CASSLSSLPGGADTQYF
14 many TRBJ2-1 TRBV20-1 TRBD1 TGCAGTGCTAGAGCGGACAGGGACTACAATGAGCAGTTCTTC CSARADRDYNEQFF
16 medium-sized TRBJ2-5 TRBV5-8 . TGTGCCAGCAGCCCTTGGGGTAGCTCGGAGCAAGAGACCCAGTACTTC CASSPWGSSEQETQYF
15 many TRBJ2-4 TRBV11-2 . TGTGCCAGTTCTAGCCTGTCGGGCCCTAGAAACATTCAGTACTTC CASSSLSGPRNIQYF
11 many TRBJ2-2 TRBV29-1 . TGCAGCGTTCAGGATACCGGGGAGCTGTTTTTT CSVQDTGELFF
15 many TRBJ1-1 TRBV6-2/TRBV6-3 . TGTGCCAGCAGCGACGGGCCAGGCTTGAACACTGAAGCTTTCTTT CASSDGPGLNTEAFF
14 . TRBJ2-7 TRBV7-2 TRBD2 TGTGCCAGCAGCTTAGGACTAGCTTCCTACGAGCAGTACTTC CASSLGLASYEQYF
15 many TRBJ2-7 TRBV12-3/TRBV12-4 TRBD2 TGTGCCAGCAGCCCCTCCTTGGCTAGCGGCTACGAGCAGTACTTC CASSPSLASGYEQYF
17 many TRBJ2-2 TRBV28 TRBD1 TGTGCCAGCAGGAGTCGACAGGGCGCCATGAACACCGGGGAGCTGTTTTTT CASRSRQGAMNTGELFF
12 many TRBJ2-7 TRBV2 . TGTGCCAGCAGTGAAGTTGGCTACGAGCAGTACTTC CASSEVGYEQYF
17 many TRBJ1-1 TRBV19 . TGTGCCAGTAGTATAACGGTTGTCGGGGCCAACCGCCCTGAAGCTTTCTTT CASSITVVGANRPEAFF
13 many TRBJ2-1 TRBV5-1 TRBD1 TGCGCCGGCAGCTCTAGACAGGGGACTGAGCAGTTCTTC CAGSSRQGTEQFF
14 many TRBJ1-1 TRBV5-4 . TGTGCCAGCAGCCGACGGGAGGGGGGCACTGAAGCTTTCTTT CASSRREGGTEAFF